This TCR beta chain was observed in a study of blood T cell repertoires in COVID-19. The repertoire was sequenced with immunoSEQ multiplex PCR; TCRdb's copy has only in-frame clones and lacks some. The data contain some 180,000 clones, 70% to 90% of them singletons. The receptor was isolated from a man between 50 and 59 years old with COVID-19, enrolled during active disease. Sequencing input: peripheral blood.

The DNA for the CDR3 is TGTGCCAGCAGTGTAAAAGGGGGGAACACTGAAGCTTTCTTT. This translates into CASSVKGGNTEAFF. The rearrangement joins TRBV2 to TRBJ1-1; the D gene is possibly TRBD1 (6 bases). Between the trimmed V and J ends, which lost 4 bases and 1 base, there was a span of 10 bases. This CDR3 spans 14 amino acids. Germline CDR1 and CDR2: SNHLY and FYNNEI.